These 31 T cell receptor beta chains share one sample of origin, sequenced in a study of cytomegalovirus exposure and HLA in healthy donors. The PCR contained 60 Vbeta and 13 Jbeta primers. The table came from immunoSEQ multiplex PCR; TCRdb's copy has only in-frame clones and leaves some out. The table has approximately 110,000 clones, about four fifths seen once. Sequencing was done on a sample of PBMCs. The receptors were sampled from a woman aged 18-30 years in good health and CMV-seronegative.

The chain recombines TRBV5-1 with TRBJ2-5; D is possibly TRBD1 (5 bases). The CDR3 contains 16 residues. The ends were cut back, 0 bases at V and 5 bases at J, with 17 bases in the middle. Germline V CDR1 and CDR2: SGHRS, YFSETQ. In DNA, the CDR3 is TGCGCCAGCAGCTTGGTGGCAGGTGGGGCCGGGGAGACCCAGTACTTC. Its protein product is CASSLVAGGAGETQYF.

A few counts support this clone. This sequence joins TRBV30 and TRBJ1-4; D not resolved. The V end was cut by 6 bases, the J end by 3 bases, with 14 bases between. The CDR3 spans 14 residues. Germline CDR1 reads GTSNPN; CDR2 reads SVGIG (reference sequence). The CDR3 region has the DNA TGTGCCTGCATCGAGTGGGAGGCTAATGAAAAACTGTTTTTT. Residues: CACIEWEANEKLFF.

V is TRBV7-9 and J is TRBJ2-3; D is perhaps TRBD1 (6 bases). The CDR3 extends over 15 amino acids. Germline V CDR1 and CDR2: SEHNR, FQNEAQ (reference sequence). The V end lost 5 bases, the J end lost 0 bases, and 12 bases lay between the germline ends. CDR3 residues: CASSPGQTSTDTQYF. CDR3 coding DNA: TGTGCCAGCAGCCCGGGACAAACTAGCACAGATACGCAGTATTTT.

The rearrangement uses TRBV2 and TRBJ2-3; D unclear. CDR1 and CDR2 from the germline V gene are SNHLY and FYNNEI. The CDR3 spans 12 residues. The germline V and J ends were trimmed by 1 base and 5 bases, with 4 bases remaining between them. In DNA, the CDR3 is TGTGCCAGCAGTGAAGGTAGAGATACGCAGTATTTT. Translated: CASSEGRDTQYF.

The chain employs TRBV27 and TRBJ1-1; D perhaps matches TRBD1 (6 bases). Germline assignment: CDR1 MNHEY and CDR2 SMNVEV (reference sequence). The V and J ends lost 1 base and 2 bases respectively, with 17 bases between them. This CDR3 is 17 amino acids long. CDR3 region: CASSLWGGPGDNTEAFF. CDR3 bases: TGTGCCAGCAGTTTATGGGGGGGCCCGGGGGATAACACTGAAGCTTTCTTT.

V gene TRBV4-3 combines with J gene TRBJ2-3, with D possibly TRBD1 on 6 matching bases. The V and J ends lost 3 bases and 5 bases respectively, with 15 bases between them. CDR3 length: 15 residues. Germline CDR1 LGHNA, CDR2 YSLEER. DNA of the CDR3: TGCGCCAGCAGCCACCAGGGGTTGCTGGGAGATACGCAGTATTTT. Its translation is CASSHQGLLGDTQYF.

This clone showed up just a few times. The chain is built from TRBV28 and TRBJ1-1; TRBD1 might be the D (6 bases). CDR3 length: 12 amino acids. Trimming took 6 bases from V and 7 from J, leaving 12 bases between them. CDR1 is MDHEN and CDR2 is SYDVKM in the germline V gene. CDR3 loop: CASRLDRNEAFF. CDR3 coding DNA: TGTGCCAGCAGACTGGACAGAAATGAAGCTTTCTTT.

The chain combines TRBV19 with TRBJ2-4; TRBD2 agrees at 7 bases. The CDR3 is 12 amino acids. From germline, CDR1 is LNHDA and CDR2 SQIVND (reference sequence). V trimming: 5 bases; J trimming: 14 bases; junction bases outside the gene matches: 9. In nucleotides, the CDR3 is TGTGCCAGTAGTGATTCAGGGAGGGTGGAGTACTTC. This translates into CASSDSGRVEYF.

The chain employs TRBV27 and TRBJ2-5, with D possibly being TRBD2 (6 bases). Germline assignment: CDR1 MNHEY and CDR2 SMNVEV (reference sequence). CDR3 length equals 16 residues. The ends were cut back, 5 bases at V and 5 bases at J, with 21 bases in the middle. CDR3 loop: CASSPLGGATAETQYF. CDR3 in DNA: TGTGCCAGCAGTCCCCTTGGCGGGGCAACGGCGGAGACCCAGTACTTC.

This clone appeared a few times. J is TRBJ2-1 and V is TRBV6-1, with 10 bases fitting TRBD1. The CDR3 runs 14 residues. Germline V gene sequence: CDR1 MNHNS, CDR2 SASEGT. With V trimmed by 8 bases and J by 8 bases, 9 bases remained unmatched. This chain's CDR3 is CASRTGGFWDEQFF. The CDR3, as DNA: TGTGCCAGCCGGACAGGGGGGTTTTGGGATGAGCAGTTCTTC.

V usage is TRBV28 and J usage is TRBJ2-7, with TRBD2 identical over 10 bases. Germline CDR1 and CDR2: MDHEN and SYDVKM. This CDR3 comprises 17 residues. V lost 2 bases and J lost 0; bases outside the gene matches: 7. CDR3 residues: CASSLGGLAVSSYEQYF. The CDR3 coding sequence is TGTGCCAGCAGTTTAGGAGGACTAGCGGTGAGCTCCTACGAGCAGTACTTC.

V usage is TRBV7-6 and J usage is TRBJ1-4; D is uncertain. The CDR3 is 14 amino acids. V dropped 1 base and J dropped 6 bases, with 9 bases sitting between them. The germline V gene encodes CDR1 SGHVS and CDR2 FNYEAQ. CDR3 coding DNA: TGTGCCAGCAGCTTAGGCGGATTTGATGAAAAACTGTTTTTT. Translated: CASSLGGFDEKLFF.

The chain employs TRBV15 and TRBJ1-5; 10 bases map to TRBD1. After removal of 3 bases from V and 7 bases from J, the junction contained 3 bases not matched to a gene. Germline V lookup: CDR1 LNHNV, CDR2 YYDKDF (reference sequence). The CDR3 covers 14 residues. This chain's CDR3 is CATSSRQGAQPQHF. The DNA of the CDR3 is TGTGCCACCAGCAGTAGACAGGGGGCGCAGCCCCAGCATTTT.

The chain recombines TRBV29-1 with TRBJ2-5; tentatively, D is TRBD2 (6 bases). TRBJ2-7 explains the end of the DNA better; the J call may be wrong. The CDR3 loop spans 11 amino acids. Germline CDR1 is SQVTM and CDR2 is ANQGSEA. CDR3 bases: TGCAGCGGAACTAGCAGCTACGAGCAGTACTTC. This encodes CSGTSSYEQYF.

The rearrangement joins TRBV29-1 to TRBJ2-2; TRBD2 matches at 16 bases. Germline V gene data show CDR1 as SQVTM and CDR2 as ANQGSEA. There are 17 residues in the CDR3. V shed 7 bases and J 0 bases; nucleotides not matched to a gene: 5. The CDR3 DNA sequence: TGCAGCGCCGGGACTAGCGGGGGGGCCGCGAACACCGGGGAGCTGTTTTTT. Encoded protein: CSAGTSGGAANTGELFF.

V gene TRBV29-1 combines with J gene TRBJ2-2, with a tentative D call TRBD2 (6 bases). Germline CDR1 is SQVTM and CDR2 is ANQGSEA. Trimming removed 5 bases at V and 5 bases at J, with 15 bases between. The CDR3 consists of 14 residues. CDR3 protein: CSVLKAEGTGELFF. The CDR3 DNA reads TGCAGCGTTCTAAAAGCGGAGGGGACCGGGGAGCTGTTTTTT.

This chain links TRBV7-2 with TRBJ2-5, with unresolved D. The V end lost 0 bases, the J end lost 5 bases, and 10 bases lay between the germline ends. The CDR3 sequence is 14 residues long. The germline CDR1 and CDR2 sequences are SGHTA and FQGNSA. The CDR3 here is CASSLAGRRETQYF. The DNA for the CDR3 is TGTGCCAGCAGCTTAGCCGGCCGCAGGGAGACCCAGTACTTC.

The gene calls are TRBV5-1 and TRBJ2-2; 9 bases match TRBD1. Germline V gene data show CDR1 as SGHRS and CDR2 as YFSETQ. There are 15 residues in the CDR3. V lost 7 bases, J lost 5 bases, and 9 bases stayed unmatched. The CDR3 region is CASGTGTKGTGELFF. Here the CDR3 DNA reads TGCGCCAGCGGGACAGGGACAAAAGGGACCGGGGAGCTGTTTTTT. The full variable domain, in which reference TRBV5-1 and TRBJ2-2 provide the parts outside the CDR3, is KAGVTQTPRYLIKTRGQQVTLSCSPISGHRSVSWYQQTPGQGLQFLFEYFSETQRNKGNFPGRFSGRQFSNSRSEMNVSTLELGDSALYLCASGTGTKGTGELFFGEGSRLTVL.

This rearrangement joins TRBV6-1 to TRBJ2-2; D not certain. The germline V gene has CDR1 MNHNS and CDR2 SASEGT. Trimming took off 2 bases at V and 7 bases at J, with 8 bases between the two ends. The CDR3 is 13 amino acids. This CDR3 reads CASSETNGGELFF. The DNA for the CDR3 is TGTGCCAGCAGTGAAACAAATGGCGGGGAGCTGTTTTTT.

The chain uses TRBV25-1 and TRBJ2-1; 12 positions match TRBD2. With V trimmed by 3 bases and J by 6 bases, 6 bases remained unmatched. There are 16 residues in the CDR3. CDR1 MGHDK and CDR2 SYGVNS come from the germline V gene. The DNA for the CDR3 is TGTGCCAGCAGTGACCGGACTAGCGGGATATCCAATGAGCAGTTCTTC. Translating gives CASSDRTSGISNEQFF.

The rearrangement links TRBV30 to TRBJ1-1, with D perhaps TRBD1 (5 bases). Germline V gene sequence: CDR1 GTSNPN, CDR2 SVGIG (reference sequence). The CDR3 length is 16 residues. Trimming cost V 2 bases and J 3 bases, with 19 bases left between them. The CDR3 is CAWSPPLGVDDTEAFF. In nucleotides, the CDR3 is TGTGCCTGGAGTCCCCCATTAGGGGTCGATGACACTGAAGCTTTCTTT.

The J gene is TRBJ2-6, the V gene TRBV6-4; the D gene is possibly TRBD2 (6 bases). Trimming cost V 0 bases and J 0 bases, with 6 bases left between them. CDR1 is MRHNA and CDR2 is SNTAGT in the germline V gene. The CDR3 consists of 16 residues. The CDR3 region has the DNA TGTGCCAGCAGTGACTCTAGCGGCTCTGGGGCCAACGTCCTGACTTTC. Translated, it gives CASSDSSGSGANVLTF.

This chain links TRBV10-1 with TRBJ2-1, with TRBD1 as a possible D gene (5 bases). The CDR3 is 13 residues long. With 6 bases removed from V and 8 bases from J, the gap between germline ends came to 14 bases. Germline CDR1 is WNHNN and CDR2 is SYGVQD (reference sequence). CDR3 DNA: TGCGCCAGCAGCGACGCCCTCAGGGATGAGCAGTTCTTC. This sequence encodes CASSDALRDEQFF.

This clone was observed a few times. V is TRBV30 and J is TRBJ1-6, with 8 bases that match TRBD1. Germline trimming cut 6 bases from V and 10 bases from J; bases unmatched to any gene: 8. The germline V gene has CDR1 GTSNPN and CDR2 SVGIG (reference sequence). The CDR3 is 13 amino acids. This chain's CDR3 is CACNQGARSPLHF. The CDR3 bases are TGTGCCTGTAACCAGGGGGCGAGGTCACCCCTCCACTTT.

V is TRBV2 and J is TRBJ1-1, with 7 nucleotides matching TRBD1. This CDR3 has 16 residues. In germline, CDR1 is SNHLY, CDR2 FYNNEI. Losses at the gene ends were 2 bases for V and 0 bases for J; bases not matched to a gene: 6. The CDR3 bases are TGTGCCAGCAGTGAACTCGGGACAGCCATGAACACTGAAGCTTTCTTT. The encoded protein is CASSELGTAMNTEAFF. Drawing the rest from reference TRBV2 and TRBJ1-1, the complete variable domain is EPEVTQTPSHQVTQMGQEVILRCVPISNHLYFYWYRQILGQKVEFLVSFYNNEISEKSEIFDDQFSVERPDGSNFTLKIRSTKLEDSAMYFCASSELGTAMNTEAFFGQGTRLTVV.

CDR3 in amino acids: CATSRDEFSDKIEQYF. For the CDR3, the DNA is TGTGCCACCAGCAGAGATGAATTTTCGGACAAAATCGAGCAGTACTTC. V gene TRBV15 combines with J gene TRBJ2-7; tentative D call: TRBD1 (5 bases). The CDR3 runs 16 residues. V was trimmed by 0 bases and J by 6 bases, leaving 18 bases between them. In germline, CDR1 is LNHNV, CDR2 YYDKDF (reference sequence).

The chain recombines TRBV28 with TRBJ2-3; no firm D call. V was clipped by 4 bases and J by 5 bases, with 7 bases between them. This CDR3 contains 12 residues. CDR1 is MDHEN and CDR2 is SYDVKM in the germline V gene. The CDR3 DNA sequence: TGTGCCAGCAGTTCCTCTATAGATACGCAGTATTTT. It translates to CASSSSIDTQYF.

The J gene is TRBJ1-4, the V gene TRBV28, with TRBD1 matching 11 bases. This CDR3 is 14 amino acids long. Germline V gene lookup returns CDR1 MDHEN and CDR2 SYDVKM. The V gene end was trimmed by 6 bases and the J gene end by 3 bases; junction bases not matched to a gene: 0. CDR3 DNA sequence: TGTGCCAGCAGGGACAGGGGGCCTAATGAAAAACTGTTTTTT. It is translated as CASRDRGPNEKLFF.

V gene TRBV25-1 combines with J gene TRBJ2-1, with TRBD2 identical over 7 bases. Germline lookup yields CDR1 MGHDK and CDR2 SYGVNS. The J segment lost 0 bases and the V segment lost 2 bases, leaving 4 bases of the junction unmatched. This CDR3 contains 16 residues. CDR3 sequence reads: CASSERGGSSYNEQFF. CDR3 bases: TGTGCCAGCAGTGAAAGGGGAGGGAGCTCCTACAATGAGCAGTTCTTC.

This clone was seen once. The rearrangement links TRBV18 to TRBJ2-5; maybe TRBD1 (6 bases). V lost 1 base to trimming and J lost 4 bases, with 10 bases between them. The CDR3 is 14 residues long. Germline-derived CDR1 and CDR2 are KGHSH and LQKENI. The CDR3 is CASSPRGGPETQYF. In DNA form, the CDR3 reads TGTGCCAGCTCACCACGAGGGGGACCAGAGACCCAGTACTTC.

As DNA, the CDR3 is TGTGCCAGCAGCTTAAACAGGGGGGCGACTAGAAGACCCTACGAGCAGTACTTC. Translated: CASSLNRGATRRPYEQYF. The J gene is TRBJ2-7, the V gene TRBV13, with TRBD1 identical over 8 bases. CDR3 size: 18 residues. V gave up 2 bases and J gave up 2 bases; unmatched junction bases: 14. Germline lookup yields CDR1 PRHDT and CDR2 FYEKMQ (reference sequence).